This TCR beta chain was identified in a study of control samples from healthy donors and cancer patients. Measured with immunoSEQ multiplex PCR; TCRdb has only the in-frame clones, and not every one. Of 90,000 to 130,000 clones listed, roughly 90% are singletons. This CDR3 has 11 amino acids. V was shortened by 5 bases and J by 4 bases, with 2 bases between the two germline ends. Germline V gives CDR1 LNHDA, CDR2 SQIVND (reference sequence). The TCR comes from a woman aged 60-75 years with lung cancer. The chain recombines TRBV19 with TRBJ2-2; D remains ambiguous. The specimen sequenced was PBMCs. The CDR3 region is CASSSTGELFF. The CDR3 coding sequence is TGTGCCAGTAGTTCCACCGGGGAGCTGTTTTTT.